The sequence of this T cell receptor beta chain was determined in a study of shared clonotypes between healthy human individuals. Several immunoSEQ plates held equal portions of the genomic DNA taken from each subset. Profiled with immunoSEQ multiplex PCR; TCRdb holds only in-frame clones, not every one. The data hold roughly 2 million clones, with about 95% observed a single time. The sequenced sample was naive CD4+ T cells sorted from blood. The subset: CD45RA+ positively selected. The clonotype originates from a man in his late teens or twenties in good health.

CDR3 protein: CASSPPTGDAQNNEQFF. The CDR3 DNA reads as TGTGCCAGCTCACCTCCTACAGGGGACGCACAAAACAATGAGCAGTTCTTC. The chain couples TRBV18 to TRBJ2-1; 7 bases match TRBD1. J lost 5 bases, V lost 3 bases, and 13 bases had no gene match. The CDR3 loop spans 17 amino acids. The germline V gene has CDR1 KGHSH and CDR2 LQKENI. Supplemented by reference TRBV18 and TRBJ2-1, the full variable domain reads NAGVMQNPRHLVRRRGQEARLRCSPMKGHSHVYWYRQLPEEGLKFMVYLQKENIIDESGMPKERFSAEFPKEGPSILRIQQVVRGDSAAYFCASSPPTGDAQNNEQFFGPGTRLTVL.